This T cell receptor (beta chain) is drawn from a study of identifying expanded T cells in peripheral blood. Collection occurred without any documented infections or immune events in donors. A note on this clone: What it binds is unknown.

Overall study results and limits: Clone count variance between roughly 2-week samples rose with total template count. Over approximately two and four weeks, about 17 and 20 clones changed, versus 1.2 between replicates.

Libraries were prepared by immunoSEQ multiplex PCR; TCRdb keeps only in-frame clonotypes and omits some of them. This sample carries tens of thousands of clones, about 88% of them seen once, and the ten largest clones take approximately 2.6%. CDR3 length: 12 amino acids. The V end was cut by 4 bases, the J end by 8 bases, with 11 bases between. From germline, CDR1 is MDHEN and CDR2 SYDVKM. This sequence joins TRBV28 and TRBJ1-2, with D unclear. This clonotype was obtained from a person aged 18-69 years in good health. Sequenced input: blood. The CDR3 DNA follows: TGTGCCAGCAGTTCCGGGAGTAGCGGCTACACCTTC. Its protein product is CASSSGSSGYTF.